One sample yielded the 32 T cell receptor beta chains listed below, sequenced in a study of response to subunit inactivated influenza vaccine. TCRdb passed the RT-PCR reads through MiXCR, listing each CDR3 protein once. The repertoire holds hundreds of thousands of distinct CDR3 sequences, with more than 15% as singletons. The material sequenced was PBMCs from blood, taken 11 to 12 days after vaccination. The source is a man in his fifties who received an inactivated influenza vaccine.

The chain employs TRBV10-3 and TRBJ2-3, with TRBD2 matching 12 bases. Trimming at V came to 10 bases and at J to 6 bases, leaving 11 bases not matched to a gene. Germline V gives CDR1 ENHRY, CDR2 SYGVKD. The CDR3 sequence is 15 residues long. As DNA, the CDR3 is TGTGCCAGCACGACTCTAGCGGGAGGGGGGGATACGCAGTATTTT. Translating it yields CASTTLAGGGDTQYF.

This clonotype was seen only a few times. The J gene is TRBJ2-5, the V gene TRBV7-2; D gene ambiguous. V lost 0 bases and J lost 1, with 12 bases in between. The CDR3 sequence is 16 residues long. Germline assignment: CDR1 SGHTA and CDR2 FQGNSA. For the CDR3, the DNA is TGTGCCAGCAGCTTAGCTTTTACGGCTGGCCAAGAGACCCAGTACTTC. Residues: CASSLAFTAGQETQYF. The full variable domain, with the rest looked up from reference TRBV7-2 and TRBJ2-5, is GAGVSQSPSNKVTEKGKDVELRCDPISGHTALYWYRQSLGQGLEFLIYFQGNSAPDKSGLPSDRFSAERTGGSVSTLTIQRTQQEDSAVYLCASSLAFTAGQETQYFGPGTRLLVL.

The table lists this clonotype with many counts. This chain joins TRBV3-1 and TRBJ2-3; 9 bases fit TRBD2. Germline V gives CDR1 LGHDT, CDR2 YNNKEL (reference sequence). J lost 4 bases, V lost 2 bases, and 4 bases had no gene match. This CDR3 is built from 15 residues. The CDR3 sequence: CASSQKGGRADTQYF. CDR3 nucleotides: TGTGCCAGCAGCCAAAAGGGCGGGAGGGCAGATACGCAGTATTTT.

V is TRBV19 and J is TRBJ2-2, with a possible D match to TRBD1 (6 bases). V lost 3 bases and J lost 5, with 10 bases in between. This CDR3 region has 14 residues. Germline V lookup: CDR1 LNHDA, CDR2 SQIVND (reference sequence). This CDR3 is CASSILDRTGELFF. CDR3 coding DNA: TGTGCCAGTAGTATTTTAGACAGGACCGGGGAGCTGTTTTTT.

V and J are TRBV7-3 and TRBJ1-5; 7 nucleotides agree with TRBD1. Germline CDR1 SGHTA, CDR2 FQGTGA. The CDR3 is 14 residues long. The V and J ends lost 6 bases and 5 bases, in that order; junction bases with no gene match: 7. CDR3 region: CASRPDRVDQPQHF. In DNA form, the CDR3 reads TGTGCCAGCAGACCCGACAGGGTGGATCAGCCCCAGCATTTT.

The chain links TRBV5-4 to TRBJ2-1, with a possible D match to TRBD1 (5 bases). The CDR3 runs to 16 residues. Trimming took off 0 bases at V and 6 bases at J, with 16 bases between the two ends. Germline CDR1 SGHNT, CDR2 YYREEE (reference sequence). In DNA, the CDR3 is TGTGCCAGCAGCTTGGTATCCAGGGCTCGACTCAATGAGCAGTTCTTC. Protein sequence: CASSLVSRARLNEQFF.

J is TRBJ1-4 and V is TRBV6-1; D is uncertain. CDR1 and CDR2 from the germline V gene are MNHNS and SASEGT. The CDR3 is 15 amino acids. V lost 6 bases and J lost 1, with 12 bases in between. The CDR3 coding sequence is TGTGCCAGCAGCCCTTTGGGGAGAACTAATGAAAAACTGTTTTTT. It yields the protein CASSPLGRTNEKLFF.

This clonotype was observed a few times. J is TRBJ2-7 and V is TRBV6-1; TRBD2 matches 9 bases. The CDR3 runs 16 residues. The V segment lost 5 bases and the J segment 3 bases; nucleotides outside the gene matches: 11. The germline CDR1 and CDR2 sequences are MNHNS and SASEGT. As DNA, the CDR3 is TGTGCCAGCAGTCAACCTAGTAGCGGGAGAATCTACGAGCAGTACTTC. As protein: CASSQPSSGRIYEQYF.

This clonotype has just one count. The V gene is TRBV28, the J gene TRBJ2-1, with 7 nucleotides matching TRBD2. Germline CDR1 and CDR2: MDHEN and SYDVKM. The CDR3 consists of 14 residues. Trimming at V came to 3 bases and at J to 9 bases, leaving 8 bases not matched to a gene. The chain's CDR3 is CASSFVGVAGEQFF. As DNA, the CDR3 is TGTGCCAGCAGTTTTGTGGGAGTAGCGGGTGAGCAGTTCTTC.

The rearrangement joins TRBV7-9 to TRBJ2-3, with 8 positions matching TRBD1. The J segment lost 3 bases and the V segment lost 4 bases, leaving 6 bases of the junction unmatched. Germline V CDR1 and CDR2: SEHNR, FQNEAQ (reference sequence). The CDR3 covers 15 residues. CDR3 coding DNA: TGTGCCAGCAGCTCGACAGGGGATATGACAGATACGCAGTATTTT. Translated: CASSSTGDMTDTQYF.

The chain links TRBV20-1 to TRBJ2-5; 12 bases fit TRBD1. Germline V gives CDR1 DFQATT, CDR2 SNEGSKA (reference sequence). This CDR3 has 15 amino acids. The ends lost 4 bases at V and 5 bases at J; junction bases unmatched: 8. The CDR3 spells CSATPGTGGSETQYF. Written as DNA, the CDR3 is TGCAGTGCTACCCCCGGGACAGGGGGCTCGGAGACCCAGTACTTC.

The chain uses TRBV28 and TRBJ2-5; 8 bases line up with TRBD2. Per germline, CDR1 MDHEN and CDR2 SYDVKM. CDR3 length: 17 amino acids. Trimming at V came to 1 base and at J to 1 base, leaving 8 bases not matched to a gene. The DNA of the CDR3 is TGTGCCAGCAGTTTATTGCGGGGGGTAATAGCCCAAGAGACCCAGTACTTC. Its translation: CASSLLRGVIAQETQYF. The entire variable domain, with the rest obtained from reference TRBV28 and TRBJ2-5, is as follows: DVKVTQSSRYLVKRTGEKVFLECVQDMDHENMFWYRQDPGLGLRLIYFSYDVKMKEKGDIPEGYSVSREKKERFSLILESASTNQTSMYLCASSLLRGVIAQETQYFGPGTRLLVL.

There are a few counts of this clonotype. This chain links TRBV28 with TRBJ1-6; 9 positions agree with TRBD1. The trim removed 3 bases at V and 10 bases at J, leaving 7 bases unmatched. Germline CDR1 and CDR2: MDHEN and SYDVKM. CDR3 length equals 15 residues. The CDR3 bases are TGTGCCAGCAGTTTGCCAGGGACAGGGCAGTCACCCCTCCACTTT. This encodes CASSLPGTGQSPLHF.

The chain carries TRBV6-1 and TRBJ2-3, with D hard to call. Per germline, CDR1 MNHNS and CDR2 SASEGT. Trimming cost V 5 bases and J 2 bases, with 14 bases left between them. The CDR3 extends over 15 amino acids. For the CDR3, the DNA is TGTGCCAGCAGTCTCGTAGAAAACCTCACAGATACGCAGTATTTT. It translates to CASSLVENLTDTQYF.

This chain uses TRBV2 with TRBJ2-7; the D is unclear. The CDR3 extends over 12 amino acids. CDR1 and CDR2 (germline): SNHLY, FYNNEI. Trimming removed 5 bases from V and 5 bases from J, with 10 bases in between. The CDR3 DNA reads TGTGCCAGCAGTCAACAGAAAAACGAGCAGTACTTC. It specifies CASSQQKNEQYF.

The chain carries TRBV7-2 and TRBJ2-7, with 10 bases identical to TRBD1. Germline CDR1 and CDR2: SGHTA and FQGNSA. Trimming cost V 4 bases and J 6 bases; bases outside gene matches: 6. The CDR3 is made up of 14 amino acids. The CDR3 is CASSSQTGGLEQYF. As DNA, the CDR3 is TGTGCCAGCAGCTCACAGACAGGGGGCCTCGAGCAGTACTTC.

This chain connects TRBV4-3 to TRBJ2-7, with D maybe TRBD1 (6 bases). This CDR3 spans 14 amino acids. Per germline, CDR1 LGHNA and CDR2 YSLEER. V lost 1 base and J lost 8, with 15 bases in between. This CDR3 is CASSQGGHDTQQYF. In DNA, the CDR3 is TGCGCCAGCAGCCAAGGGGGACACGACACTCAGCAGTACTTC.

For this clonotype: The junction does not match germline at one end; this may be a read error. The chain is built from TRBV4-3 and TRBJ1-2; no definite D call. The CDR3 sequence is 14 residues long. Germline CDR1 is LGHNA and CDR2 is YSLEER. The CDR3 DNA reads TGCGCCAGCATCCAACATCGCGAGGGCTATGGCTACACCTTC. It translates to CASIQHREGYGYTF.

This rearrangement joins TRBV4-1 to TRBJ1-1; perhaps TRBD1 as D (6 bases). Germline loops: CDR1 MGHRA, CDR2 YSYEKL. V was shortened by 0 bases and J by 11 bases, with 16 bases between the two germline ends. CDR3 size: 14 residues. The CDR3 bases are TGCGCCAGCAGCCAAGATAGGGCAGGGGTTCGCGCTTTCTTT. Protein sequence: CASSQDRAGVRAFF.

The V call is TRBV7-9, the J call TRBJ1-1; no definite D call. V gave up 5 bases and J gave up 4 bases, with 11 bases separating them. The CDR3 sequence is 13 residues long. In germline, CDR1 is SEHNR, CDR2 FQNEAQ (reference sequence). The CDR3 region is CASSVLGSTEAFF. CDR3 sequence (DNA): TGTGCCAGCAGCGTCCTAGGGAGCACTGAAGCTTTCTTT.

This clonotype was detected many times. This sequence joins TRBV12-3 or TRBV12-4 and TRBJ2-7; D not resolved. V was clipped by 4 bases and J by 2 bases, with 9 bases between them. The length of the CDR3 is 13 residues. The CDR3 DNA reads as TGTGCCAGCAGTTCGGACGGACCCTACGAGCAGTACTTC. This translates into CASSSDGPYEQYF.

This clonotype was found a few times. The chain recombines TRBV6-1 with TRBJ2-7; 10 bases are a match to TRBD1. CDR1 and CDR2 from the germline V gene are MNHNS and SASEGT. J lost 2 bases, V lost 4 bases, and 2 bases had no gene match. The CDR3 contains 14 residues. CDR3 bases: TGTGCCAGCAGTGCTGACAGGGGGCCCTACGAGCAGTACTTC. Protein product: CASSADRGPYEQYF.

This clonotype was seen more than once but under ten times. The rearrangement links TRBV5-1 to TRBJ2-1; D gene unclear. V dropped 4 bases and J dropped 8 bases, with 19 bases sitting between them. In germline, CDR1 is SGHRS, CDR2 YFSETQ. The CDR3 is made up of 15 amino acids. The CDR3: CASSKDLVGGDEQFF. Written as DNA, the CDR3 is TGCGCCAGCAGCAAGGACCTGGTTGGTGGGGATGAGCAGTTCTTC.

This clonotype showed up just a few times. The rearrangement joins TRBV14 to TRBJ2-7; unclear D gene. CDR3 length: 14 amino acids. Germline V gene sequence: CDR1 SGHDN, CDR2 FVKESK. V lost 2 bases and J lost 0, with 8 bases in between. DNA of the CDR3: TGTGCCAGCAGCCAACGGACGGACTCCTACGAGCAGTACTTC. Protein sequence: CASSQRTDSYEQYF.

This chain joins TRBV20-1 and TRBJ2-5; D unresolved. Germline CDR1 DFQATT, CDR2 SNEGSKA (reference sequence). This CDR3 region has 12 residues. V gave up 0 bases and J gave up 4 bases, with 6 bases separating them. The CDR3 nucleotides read TGCAGTGCTAGAGACCATTCAGAGACCCAGTACTTC. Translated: CSARDHSETQYF.

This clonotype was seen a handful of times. Here the CDR3 reads CASSQFPGNEQFF. The CDR3 DNA is TGCGCCAGCAGCCAATTCCCAGGAAATGAGCAGTTCTTC. This chain joins TRBV4-1 and TRBJ2-1; D ambiguous. V was trimmed by 2 bases and J by 7 bases, leaving 9 bases between them. The CDR3 contains 13 residues. Germline-derived CDR1 and CDR2 are MGHRA and YSYEKL.

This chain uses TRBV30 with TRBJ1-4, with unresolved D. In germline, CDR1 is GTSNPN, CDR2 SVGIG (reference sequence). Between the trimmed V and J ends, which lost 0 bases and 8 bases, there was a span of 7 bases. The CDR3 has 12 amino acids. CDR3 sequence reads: CAWSVLGEKLFF. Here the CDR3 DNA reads TGTGCCTGGAGTGTACTGGGGGAAAAACTGTTTTTT.

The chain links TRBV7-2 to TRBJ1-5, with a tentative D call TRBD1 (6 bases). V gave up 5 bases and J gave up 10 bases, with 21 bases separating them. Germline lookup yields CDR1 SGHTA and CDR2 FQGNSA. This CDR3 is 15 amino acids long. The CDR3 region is CASSPDSLRNRPQHF. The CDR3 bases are TGTGCCAGCAGCCCGGACAGCCTCAGGAATCGACCCCAGCATTTT. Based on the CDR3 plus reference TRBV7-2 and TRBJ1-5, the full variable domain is GAGVSQSPSNKVTEKGKDVELRCDPISGHTALYWYRQSLGQGLEFLIYFQGNSAPDKSGLPSDRFSAERTGGSVSTLTIQRTQQEDSAVYLCASSPDSLRNRPQHFGDGTRLSIL.

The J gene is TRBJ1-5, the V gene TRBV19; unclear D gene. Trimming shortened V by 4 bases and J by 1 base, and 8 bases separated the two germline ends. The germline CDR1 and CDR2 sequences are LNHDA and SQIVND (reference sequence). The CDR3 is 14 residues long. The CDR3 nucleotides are TGTGCCAGTAGTAATACGGAGAGCAATCAGCCCCAGCATTTT. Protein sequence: CASSNTESNQPQHF.

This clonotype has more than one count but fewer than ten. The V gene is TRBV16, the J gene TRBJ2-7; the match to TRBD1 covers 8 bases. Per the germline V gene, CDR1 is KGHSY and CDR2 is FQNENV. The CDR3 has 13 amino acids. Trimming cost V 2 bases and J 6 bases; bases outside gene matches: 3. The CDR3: CASSQTGTGEQYF. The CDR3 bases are TGTGCCAGCAGCCAAACCGGGACAGGCGAGCAGTACTTC.

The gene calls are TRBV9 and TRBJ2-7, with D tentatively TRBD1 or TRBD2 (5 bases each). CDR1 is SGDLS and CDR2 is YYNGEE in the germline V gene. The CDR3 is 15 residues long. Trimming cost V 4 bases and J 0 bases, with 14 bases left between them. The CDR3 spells CASSRGALSSYEQYF. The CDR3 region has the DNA TGTGCCAGCAGCCGAGGGGCGCTGAGCTCCTACGAGCAGTACTTC.

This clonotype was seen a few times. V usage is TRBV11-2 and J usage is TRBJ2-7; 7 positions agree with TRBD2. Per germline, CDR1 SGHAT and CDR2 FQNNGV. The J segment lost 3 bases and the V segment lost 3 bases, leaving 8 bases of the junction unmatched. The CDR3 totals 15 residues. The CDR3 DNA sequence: TGTGCCAGCAGCTTGGGGACTAACCCGTTCTACGAGCAGTACTTC. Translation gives CASSLGTNPFYEQYF.